Listed here are 28 T cell receptor beta chains from one sample, sequenced in a study of T cell responses to AZD1222 COVID-19 vaccine. TCRdb's table, derived via immunoSEQ multiplex PCR, lists solely in-frame clones and lacks some. The table has about 92,000 clones, 86% seen once; the top ten hold about a tenth. The sample here was peripheral blood, taken on day 0 of AZD1222 vaccination. These receptors were collected from an adult in good health.

This clone has only a few counts. J is TRBJ2-1 and V is TRBV7-9; 12 nucleotides match TRBD2. Germline CDR1 SEHNR, CDR2 FQNEAQ (reference sequence). This CDR3 has 16 residues. V gave up 5 bases and J gave up 6 bases; unmatched junction bases: 8. The CDR3 nucleotides are TGTGCCAGCAGCCAATTGACTAGCGGGAGAGGCAATGAGCAGTTCTTC. Translated, it gives CASSQLTSGRGNEQFF. The full variable domain, in which reference TRBV7-9 and TRBJ2-1 provide the parts outside the CDR3, is DTGVSQNPRHKITKRGQNVTFRCDPISEHNRLYWYRQTLGQGPEFLTYFQNEAQLEKSRLLSDRFSAERPKGSFSTLEIQRTEQGDSAMYLCASSQLTSGRGNEQFFGPGTRLTVL.

This clone occurred a few times. The chain links TRBV2 to TRBJ1-5; D perhaps matches TRBD1 (5 bases). This CDR3 spans 14 amino acids. CDR1 and CDR2 (germline): SNHLY, FYNNEI. V lost 6 bases to trimming and J lost 5 bases, with 14 bases between them. The CDR3 sequence: CASRIGGADQPQHF. In DNA, the CDR3 is TGTGCCAGCAGGATCGGGGGAGCAGATCAGCCCCAGCATTTT.

The chain links TRBV5-4 to TRBJ2-3; D is unresolved. Germline V lookup: CDR1 SGHNT, CDR2 YYREEE (reference sequence). This CDR3 is 16 amino acids long. V lost 2 bases and J 5 bases, leaving 18 bases between the germline ends. The CDR3 sequence: CASSLPGPKSLDTQYF. In nucleotides, the CDR3 is TGTGCCAGCAGCTTACCGGGCCCTAAATCTTTAGATACGCAGTATTTT.

This chain links TRBV18 with TRBJ1-5, with D possibly being TRBD1 (5 bases). The CDR3 is made up of 14 amino acids. With 4 bases removed from V and 6 bases from J, the gap between germline ends came to 13 bases. Germline V gene data show CDR1 as KGHSH and CDR2 as LQKENI. CDR3 protein: CASSRDSPGQPQHF. The CDR3 DNA reads TGTGCCAGCTCACGCGACAGCCCGGGTCAGCCCCAGCATTTT. The full variable domain, its missing parts supplied by reference TRBV18 and TRBJ1-5, is NAGVMQNPRHLVRRRGQEARLRCSPMKGHSHVYWYRQLPEEGLKFMVYLQKENIIDESGMPKERFSAEFPKEGPSILRIQQVVRGDSAAYFCASSRDSPGQPQHFGDGTRLSIL.

The CDR3 sequence: CASIGLGATQYF. CDR3 DNA: TGTGCCAGTATCGGCCTTGGGGCTACGCAGTATTTT. The chain joins TRBV19 to TRBJ2-3; maybe TRBD1 (5 bases). CDR3 size: 12 residues. Germline CDR1 is LNHDA and CDR2 is SQIVND (reference sequence). V was cut by 7 bases and J by 8 bases, with 13 bases left in between.

By its share, this clone is medium-sized. The chain links TRBV5-6 to TRBJ2-7; 8 bases agree with TRBD1. The trim removed 5 bases at V and 1 base at J, leaving 5 bases unmatched. Germline CDR1 SGHDT, CDR2 YYEEEE. This CDR3 contains 14 residues. The CDR3: CASSWTGPSYEQYF. The CDR3 DNA is TGTGCCAGCAGTTGGACAGGGCCATCCTACGAGCAGTACTTC.

V and J are TRBV30 and TRBJ2-6; 9 bases agree with TRBD1. V lost 4 bases to trimming and J lost 0 bases; unmatched junction nucleotides: 7. The CDR3 length is 17 residues. Germline lookup yields CDR1 GTSNPN and CDR2 SVGIG (reference sequence). The CDR3 region is CAWTRDRVASGANVLTF. DNA of the CDR3: TGTGCCTGGACCCGGGACAGGGTGGCCTCTGGGGCCAACGTCCTGACTTTC.

The chain links TRBV3-1 (or the pseudogene TRBV3-2) to TRBJ2-3, with 11 bases that match TRBD2. Germline V lookup: CDR1 LGHDT, CDR2 YNNKEL (reference sequence). V shed 3 bases, J shed 2 bases, and the junction held 7 bases outside the gene matches. This CDR3 comprises 17 residues. The DNA of the CDR3 is TGTGCCAGCAGCCAGCACCTAGCGGGGGGTACCACAGATACGCAGTATTTT. Translation: CASSQHLAGGTTDTQYF.

The rearrangement uses TRBV7-3 and TRBJ2-3, with unresolved D. V shed 4 bases and J shed 4 bases, with 18 bases lying between them. CDR3 length equals 16 residues. Germline CDR1 is SGHTA and CDR2 is FQGTGA. CDR3 DNA: TGTGCCAGCAGCTCCTATGACCCCATCTCGTCAGATACGCAGTATTTT. As protein: CASSSYDPISSDTQYF.

This clone occurred a few times. V and J are TRBV27 and TRBJ1-1; D is ambiguous. This CDR3 comprises 14 residues. Trimming shortened V by 6 bases and J by 1 base, and 12 bases separated the two germline ends. Germline assignment: CDR1 MNHEY and CDR2 SMNVEV (reference sequence). The CDR3 reads CASSSGRRNTEAFF. In DNA, the CDR3 is TGTGCCAGCAGCTCCGGACGGCGGAACACTGAAGCTTTCTTT.

The chain links TRBV3-1 (or the pseudogene TRBV3-2) to TRBJ2-2; 8 bases align to TRBD2. CDR1 LGHDT and CDR2 YNNKEL come from the germline V gene (reference sequence). The CDR3 has 15 amino acids. The V gene end was trimmed by 3 bases and the J gene end by 6 bases; junction bases not matched to a gene: 6. The CDR3 bases are TGTGCCAGCAGCCATAGCGGGAAGAGGTCCGGGGAGCTGTTTTTT. Translation: CASSHSGKRSGELFF.

V and J are TRBV28 and TRBJ1-2; D is uncertain. Per germline, CDR1 MDHEN and CDR2 SYDVKM. V shed 6 bases and J shed 4 bases, with 18 bases lying between them. This CDR3 comprises 15 residues. CDR3 in DNA: TGTGCCAGCAGGACGGTTACCCGGGAGGCCTATGGCTACACCTTC. Protein sequence: CASRTVTREAYGYTF.

V gene TRBV29-1 combines with J gene TRBJ1-1, with D possibly matching TRBD1 (6 bases). The ends were cut back, 6 bases at V and 5 bases at J, with 13 bases in the middle. CDR3 length: 12 residues. The germline CDR1 and CDR2 sequences are SQVTM and ANQGSEA. The CDR3 region has the DNA TGCAGCGTAGACAGAGGGGGAACTGAAGCTTTCTTT. Encoded protein: CSVDRGGTEAFF.

The chain's CDR3 is CSVRSTAQEAFF. In DNA, the CDR3 is TGCAGCGTTCGGTCGACCGCCCAAGAAGCTTTCTTT. V and J are TRBV29-1 and TRBJ1-1; no firm D call. The CDR3 spans 12 residues. The germline V and J ends were trimmed by 5 bases and 8 bases, with 15 bases remaining between them. The germline gives CDR1 SQVTM, CDR2 ANQGSEA.

The V call is TRBV24-1, the J call TRBJ2-7, with 8 bases that match TRBD1. Germline loops: CDR1 KGHDR, CDR2 SFDVKD. V lost 5 bases, J lost 3 bases, and 8 bases stayed unmatched. This CDR3 is 15 amino acids long. The CDR3 spells CATSAADRVNYEQYF. The CDR3 DNA reads as TGTGCCACCAGTGCCGCGGACAGGGTAAACTACGAGCAGTACTTC.

This chain joins TRBV15 and TRBJ1-1, with a possible D match to TRBD1 (6 bases). This CDR3 comprises 16 residues. The germline V gene encodes CDR1 LNHNV and CDR2 YYDKDF (reference sequence). V lost 3 bases and J 5 bases, leaving 19 bases between the germline ends. The CDR3 coding sequence is TGTGCCACCAGCAGCCCATCCCGGGGGGCGGGTACTGAAGCTTTCTTT. Translating gives CATSSPSRGAGTEAFF.

This clone has a handful of counts. The chain employs TRBV7-2 and TRBJ2-3; 8 positions agree with TRBD1. The CDR3 is 16 residues long. Losses at the gene ends were 5 bases for V and 5 bases for J; bases not matched to a gene: 12. Germline CDR1 SGHTA, CDR2 FQGNSA. CDR3 sequence (DNA): TGTGCCAGCAGCCCTGGTGGGCAGGGGGCTGAAGATACGCAGTATTTT. Its translation: CASSPGGQGAEDTQYF.

This chain joins TRBV23-1 and TRBJ2-3, with D hard to call. TRBV23-1 carries the ORF label, with uncertain function. This CDR3 contains 12 residues. V lost 5 bases, J lost 6 bases, and 9 bases lay in between. The CDR3 is CASSAHSDTQYF. Written as DNA, the CDR3 is TGCGCCAGCAGTGCACACTCCGATACGCAGTATTTT.

The chain carries TRBV20-1 and TRBJ1-5; 9 bases fit TRBD1. The CDR3 runs 13 residues. V lost 3 bases and J lost 4; bases outside the gene matches: 1. CDR1 DFQATT and CDR2 SNEGSKA come from the germline V gene (reference sequence). CDR3 residues: CSASGTGNQPQHF. CDR3 nucleotides: TGCAGTGCTAGTGGGACAGGGAATCAGCCCCAGCATTTT.

The chain has TRBV27 and TRBJ1-5, with 7 bases that match TRBD1. V trimming: 2 bases; J trimming: 3 bases; junction bases outside the gene matches: 7. CDR1 and CDR2 (germline): MNHEY, SMNVEV (reference sequence). This CDR3 has 16 residues. CDR3 DNA: TGTGCCAGCAGTTTAGATAGCAGGGGGGCCAATCAGCCCCAGCATTTT. Its protein product is CASSLDSRGANQPQHF.

The V gene is TRBV3-1 (or the pseudogene TRBV3-2), the J gene TRBJ2-7, with unresolved D. V lost 1 base, J lost 0 bases, and 13 bases lay in between. CDR3 length equals 16 residues. The V gene's germline CDR1 is LGHDT and CDR2 YNNKEL (reference sequence). As DNA, the CDR3 is TGTGCCAGCAGCCAAGTTGGCCAGCCTAGCTCCTACGAGCAGTACTTC. It is translated as CASSQVGQPSSYEQYF.

J is TRBJ1-3 and V is TRBV11-3, with TRBD1 matching over 11 bases. CDR3 size: 15 residues. Germline trimming cut 5 bases from V and 7 bases from J; bases unmatched to any gene: 7. Germline-derived CDR1 and CDR2 are SGHNT and YENEEA. In DNA form, the CDR3 reads TGTGCCAGCAGCCAACACGGGGACAGGGGGAACACCATATATTTT. This gives the protein CASSQHGDRGNTIYF.

V gene TRBV5-5 combines with J gene TRBJ1-4; 7 bases agree with TRBD1. J was trimmed by 8 bases and V by 3 bases; bases with no gene match: 7. CDR3 length equals 14 residues. Per the germline V gene, CDR1 is SGHKS and CDR2 is YYEKEE (reference sequence). The DNA for the CDR3 is TGTGCCAGCAGCTGGGGGACAGAGGCAGAAAAACTGTTTTTT. Its protein product is CASSWGTEAEKLFF. Complete variable domain (other parts from reference TRBV5-5 and TRBJ1-4): DAGVTQSPTHLIKTRGQQVTLRCSPISGHKSVSWYQQVLGQGPQFIFQYYEKEERGRGNFPDRFSARQFPNYSSELNVNALLLGDSALYLCASSWGTEAEKLFFGSGTQLSVL.

The chain joins TRBV15 to TRBJ2-2; 9 nucleotides align to TRBD1. The CDR3 totals 15 residues. Unmatched junction bases numbered 3, after V lost 4 bases and J lost 3 bases. From germline, CDR1 is LNHNV and CDR2 YYDKDF (reference sequence). The CDR3 loop is CATSTRTGDTGELFF. Written as DNA, the CDR3 is TGTGCCACCAGCACTCGGACAGGGGACACCGGGGAGCTGTTTTTT.

The chain joins TRBV2 to TRBJ1-2; weak D call: TRBD1 (5 bases). CDR1 and CDR2 (germline): SNHLY, FYNNEI. V was pared by 6 bases and J by 8 bases, with 13 bases between. This CDR3 is 12 amino acids long. CDR3 coding DNA: TGTGCCAGCAGGTGGGCCGGGGACGGCTACACCTTC. Translating it yields CASRWAGDGYTF.

This chain's CDR3 is CASSFMGQRNTEAFF. DNA for the CDR3: TGTGCCAGCAGCTTTATGGGACAGAGGAACACTGAAGCTTTCTTT. This chain connects TRBV7-9 to TRBJ1-1; TRBD1 matches at 7 bases. Per the germline V gene, CDR1 is SEHNR and CDR2 is FQNEAQ (reference sequence). Trimming took 3 bases from V and 1 from J; bases not matched to a gene: 5. The CDR3 is made up of 15 amino acids.

The rearrangement links TRBV30 to TRBJ2-2; weak D call: TRBD1 (6 bases). Germline V lookup: CDR1 GTSNPN, CDR2 SVGIG (reference sequence). The CDR3 extends over 16 amino acids. Trimming shortened V by 6 bases and J by 3 bases, and 20 bases separated the two germline ends. This CDR3 is CACPPATGTYTGELFF. The CDR3 DNA reads as TGTGCCTGTCCGCCGGCTACAGGGACGTACACCGGGGAGCTGTTTTTT.

The J gene is TRBJ1-2, the V gene TRBV5-4, with TRBD1 matching over 7 bases. V gave up 2 bases and J gave up 2 bases; unmatched junction bases: 3. CDR3 length: 14 residues. The germline V gene has CDR1 SGHNT and CDR2 YYREEE (reference sequence). CDR3 DNA sequence: TGTGCCAGCAGCTTCCCAGGGGGAAACTATGGCTACACCTTC. Translating it yields CASSFPGGNYGYTF.